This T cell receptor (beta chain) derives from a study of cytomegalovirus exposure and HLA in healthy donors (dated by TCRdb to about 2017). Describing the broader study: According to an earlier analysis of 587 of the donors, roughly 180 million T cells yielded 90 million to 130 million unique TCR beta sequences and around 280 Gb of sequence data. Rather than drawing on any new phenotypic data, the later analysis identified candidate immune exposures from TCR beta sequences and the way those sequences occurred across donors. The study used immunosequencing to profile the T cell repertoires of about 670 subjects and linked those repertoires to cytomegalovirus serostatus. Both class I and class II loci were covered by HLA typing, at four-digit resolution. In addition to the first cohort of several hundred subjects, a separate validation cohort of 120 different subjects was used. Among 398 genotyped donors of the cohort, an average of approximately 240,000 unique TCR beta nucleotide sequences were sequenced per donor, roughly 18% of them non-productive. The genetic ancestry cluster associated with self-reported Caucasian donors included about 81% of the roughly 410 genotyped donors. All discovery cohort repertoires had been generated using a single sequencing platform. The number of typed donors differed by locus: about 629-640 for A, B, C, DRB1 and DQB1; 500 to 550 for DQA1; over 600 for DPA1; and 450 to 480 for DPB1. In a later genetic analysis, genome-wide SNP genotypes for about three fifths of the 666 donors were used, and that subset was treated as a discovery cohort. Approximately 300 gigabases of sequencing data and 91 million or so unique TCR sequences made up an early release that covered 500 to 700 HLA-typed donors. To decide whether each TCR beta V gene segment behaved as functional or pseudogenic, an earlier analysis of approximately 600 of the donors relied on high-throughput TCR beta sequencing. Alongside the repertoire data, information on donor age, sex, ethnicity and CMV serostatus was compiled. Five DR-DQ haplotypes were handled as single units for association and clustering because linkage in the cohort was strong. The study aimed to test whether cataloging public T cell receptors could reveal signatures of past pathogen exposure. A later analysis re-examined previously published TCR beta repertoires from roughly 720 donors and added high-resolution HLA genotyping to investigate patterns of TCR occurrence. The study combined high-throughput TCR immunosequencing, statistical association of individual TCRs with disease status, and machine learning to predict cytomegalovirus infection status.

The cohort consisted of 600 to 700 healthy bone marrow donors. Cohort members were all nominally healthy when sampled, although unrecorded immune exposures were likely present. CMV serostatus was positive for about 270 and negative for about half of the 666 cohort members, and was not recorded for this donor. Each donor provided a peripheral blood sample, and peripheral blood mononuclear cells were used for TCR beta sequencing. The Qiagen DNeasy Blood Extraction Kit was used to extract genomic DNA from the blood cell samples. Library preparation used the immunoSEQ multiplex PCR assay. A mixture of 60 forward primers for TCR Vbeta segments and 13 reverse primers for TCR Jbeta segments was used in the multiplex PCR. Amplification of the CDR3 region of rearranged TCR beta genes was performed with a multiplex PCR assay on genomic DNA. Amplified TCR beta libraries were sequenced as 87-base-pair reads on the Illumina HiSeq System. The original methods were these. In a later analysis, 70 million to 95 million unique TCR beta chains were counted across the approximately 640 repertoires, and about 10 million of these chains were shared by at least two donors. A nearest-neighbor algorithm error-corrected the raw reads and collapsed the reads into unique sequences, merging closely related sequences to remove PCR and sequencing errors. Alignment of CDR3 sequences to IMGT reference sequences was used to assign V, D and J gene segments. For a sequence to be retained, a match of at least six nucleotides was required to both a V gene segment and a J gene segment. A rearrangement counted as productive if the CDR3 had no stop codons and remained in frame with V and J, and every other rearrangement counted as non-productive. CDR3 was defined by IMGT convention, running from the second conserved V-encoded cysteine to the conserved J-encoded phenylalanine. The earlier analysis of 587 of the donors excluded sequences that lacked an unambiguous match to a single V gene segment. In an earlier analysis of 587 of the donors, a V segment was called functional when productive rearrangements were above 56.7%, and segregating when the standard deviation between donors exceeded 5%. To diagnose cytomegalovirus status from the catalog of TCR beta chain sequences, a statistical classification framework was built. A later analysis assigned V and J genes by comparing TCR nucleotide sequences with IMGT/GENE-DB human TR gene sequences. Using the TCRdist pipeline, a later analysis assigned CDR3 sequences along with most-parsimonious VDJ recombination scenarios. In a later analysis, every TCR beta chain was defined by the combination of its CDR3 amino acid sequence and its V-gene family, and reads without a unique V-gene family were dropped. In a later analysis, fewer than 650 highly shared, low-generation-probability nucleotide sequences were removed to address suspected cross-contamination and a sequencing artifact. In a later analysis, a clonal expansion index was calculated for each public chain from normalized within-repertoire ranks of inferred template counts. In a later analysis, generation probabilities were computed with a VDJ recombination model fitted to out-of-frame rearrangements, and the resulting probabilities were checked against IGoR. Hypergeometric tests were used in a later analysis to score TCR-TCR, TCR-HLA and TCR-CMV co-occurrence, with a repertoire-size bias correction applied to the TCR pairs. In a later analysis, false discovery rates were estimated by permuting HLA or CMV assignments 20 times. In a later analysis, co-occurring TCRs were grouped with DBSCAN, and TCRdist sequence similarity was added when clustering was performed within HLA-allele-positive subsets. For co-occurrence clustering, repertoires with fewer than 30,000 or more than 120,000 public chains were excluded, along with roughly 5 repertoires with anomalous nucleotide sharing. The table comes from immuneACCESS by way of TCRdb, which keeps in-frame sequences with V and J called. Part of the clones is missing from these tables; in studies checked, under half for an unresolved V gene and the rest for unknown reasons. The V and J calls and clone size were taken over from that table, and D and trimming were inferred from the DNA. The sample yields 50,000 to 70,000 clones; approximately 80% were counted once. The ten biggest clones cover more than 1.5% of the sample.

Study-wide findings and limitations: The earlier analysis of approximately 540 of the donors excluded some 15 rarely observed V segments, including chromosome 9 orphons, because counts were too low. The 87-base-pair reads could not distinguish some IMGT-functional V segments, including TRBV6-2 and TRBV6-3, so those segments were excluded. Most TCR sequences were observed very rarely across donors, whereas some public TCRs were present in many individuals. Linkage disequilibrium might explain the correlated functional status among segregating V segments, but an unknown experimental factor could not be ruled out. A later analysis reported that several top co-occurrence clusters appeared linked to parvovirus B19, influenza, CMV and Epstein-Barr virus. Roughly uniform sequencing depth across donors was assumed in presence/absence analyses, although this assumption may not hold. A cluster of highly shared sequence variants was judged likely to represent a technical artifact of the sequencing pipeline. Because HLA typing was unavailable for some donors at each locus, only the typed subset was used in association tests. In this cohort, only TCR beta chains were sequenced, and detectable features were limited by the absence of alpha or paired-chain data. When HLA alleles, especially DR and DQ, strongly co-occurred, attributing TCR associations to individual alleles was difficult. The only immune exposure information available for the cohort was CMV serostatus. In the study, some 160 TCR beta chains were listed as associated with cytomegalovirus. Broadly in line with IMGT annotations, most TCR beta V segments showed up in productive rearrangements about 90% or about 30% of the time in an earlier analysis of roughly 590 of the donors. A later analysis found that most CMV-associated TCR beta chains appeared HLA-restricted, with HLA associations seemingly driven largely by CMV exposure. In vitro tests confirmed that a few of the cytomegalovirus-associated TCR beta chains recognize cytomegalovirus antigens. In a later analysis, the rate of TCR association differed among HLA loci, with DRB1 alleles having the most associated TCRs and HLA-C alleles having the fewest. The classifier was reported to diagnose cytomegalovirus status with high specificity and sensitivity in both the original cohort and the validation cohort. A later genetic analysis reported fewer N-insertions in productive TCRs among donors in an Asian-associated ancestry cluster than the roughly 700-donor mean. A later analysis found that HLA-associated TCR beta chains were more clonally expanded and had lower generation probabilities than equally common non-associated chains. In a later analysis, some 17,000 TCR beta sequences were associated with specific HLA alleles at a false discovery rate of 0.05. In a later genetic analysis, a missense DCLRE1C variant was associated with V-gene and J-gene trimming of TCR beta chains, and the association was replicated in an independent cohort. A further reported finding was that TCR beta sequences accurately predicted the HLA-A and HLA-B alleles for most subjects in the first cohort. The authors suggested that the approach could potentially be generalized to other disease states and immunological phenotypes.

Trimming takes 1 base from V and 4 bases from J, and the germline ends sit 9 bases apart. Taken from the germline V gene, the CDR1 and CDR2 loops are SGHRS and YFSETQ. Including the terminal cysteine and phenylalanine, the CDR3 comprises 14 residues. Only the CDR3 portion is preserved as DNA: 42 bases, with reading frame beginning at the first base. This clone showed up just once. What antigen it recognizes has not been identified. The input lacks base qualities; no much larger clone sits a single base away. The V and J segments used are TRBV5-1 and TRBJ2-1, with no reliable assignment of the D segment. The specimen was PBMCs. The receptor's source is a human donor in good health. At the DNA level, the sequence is TGCGCCAGCAGCTTGTCAGGCCGTTACAATGAGCAGTTCTTC. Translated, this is CASSLSGRYNEQFF.